This TCR beta chain is drawn from a study of long-term antiretroviral therapy in people with HIV. Version v3.0 of the immunoSEQ assay was performed at survey level. Produced via immunoSEQ multiplex PCR; TCRdb's table is partial and in-frame only. Of about 17,000 clones in the sample, around 80% were seen once. With respect to this clone: Antigen unknown.

Regarding the study as a whole: Sampling of blood ran from the mid-2000s to the late 2010s, and older ART regimens were possibly in use. Clones showing expansion before ART dominated the repertoire at all time points. ART adherence, viral resistance and therapy changes were undocumented. Although diversity increased after ART, it remained lower than in transplant donor controls.

This CDR3 is 11 amino acids long. Germline V gives CDR1 DFQATT, CDR2 SNEGSKA (reference sequence). Between the trimmed V and J ends, which lost 2 bases and 4 bases, there was a span of 4 bases. The sample in question was unsorted PBMCs, obtained 0.1 years before starting antiretroviral therapy. The TCR originated in a man between 18 and 29 years old with HIV. The chain recombines TRBV20-1 with TRBJ2-3; D gene ambiguous. As DNA, the CDR3 is TGCAGTGCTAGACTAGCAGATACGCAGTATTTT. It yields the protein CSARLADTQYF.